The clone carrying this TCR beta chain was counted only a few times. Its antigen is currently unknown. The data derive from a study of human T cells and chemical hapten exposure. Looking at the study overall: Recorded diagnoses among the mostly female patients were alopecia areata, totalis or universalis. Regarding the study as a whole: After DPC sensitization, TCRs above 1 in 1000 frequency showed no change. The presence of alopecia in the donors means their immune response may differ from healthy people's.

Sample time point: pre-sensitization, week 0. The treatment: therapeutic diphenylcyclopropenone sensitization with weekly scalp DPC. Researchers extracted total RNA from unfractionated whole blood. TCRdb re-derived calls from the RACE reads in MiXCR, one entry per CDR3 protein. The sample includes 180,000 or so distinct CDR3 sequences, around 30% seen only once; the top ten take roughly 3%. The germline gives CDR1 SNHLY, CDR2 FYNNEI. CDR3 length: 14 residues. With 5 bases removed from V and 3 bases from J, the gap between germline ends came to 14 bases. The rearrangement uses TRBV2 and TRBJ2-7; a possible D gene is TRBD1 (5 bases). This clonotype was sampled from a woman under 40 with alopecia areata. Some clones in this sample may be carry-over from other donors' samples. The sample in question was whole blood, obtained in connection with sensitization to the hapten diphenylcyclopropenone (DPC). The CDR3 loop reads CASSHIGVVYEQYF. The CDR3 region has the DNA TGTGCCAGCAGTCACATAGGGGTAGTCTACGAGCAGTACTTC.